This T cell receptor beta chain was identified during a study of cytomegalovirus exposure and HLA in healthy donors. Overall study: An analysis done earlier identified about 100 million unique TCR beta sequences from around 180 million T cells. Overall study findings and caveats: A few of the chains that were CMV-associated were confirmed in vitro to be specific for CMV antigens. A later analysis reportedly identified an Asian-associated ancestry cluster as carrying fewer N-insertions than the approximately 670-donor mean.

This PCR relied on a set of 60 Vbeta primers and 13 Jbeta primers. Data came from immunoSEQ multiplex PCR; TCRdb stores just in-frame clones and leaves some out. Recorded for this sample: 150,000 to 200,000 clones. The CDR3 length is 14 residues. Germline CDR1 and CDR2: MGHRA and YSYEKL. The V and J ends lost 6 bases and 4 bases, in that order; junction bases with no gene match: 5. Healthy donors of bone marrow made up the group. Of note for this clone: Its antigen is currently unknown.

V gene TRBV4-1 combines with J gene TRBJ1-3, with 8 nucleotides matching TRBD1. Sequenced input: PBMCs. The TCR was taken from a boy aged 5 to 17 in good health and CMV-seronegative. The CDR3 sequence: CASRPTGAGNTIYF. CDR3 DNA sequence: TGCGCCAGCAGACCGACAGGGGCAGGAAACACCATATATTTT.